This T cell receptor beta chain stems from a study of identical twins. The CDR3 contains 17 residues. CDR1 and CDR2 from the germline V gene are SNHLY and FYNNEI. Trimming at V came to 6 bases and at J to 0 bases, leaving 10 bases not matched to a gene. TCRdb independently ran MiXCR on the 5' RACE reads; one entry per CDR3 protein. This sample carries some 570,000 distinct CDR3 sequences, about a fifth of them seen once, and the ten largest clones take 0.45% to 0.5%. Note on this clonotype: The antigen is unknown.

The study's findings and limits: Twin-shared out-of-frame alpha sequences were enriched for low generation probability.

Another study also made use of these data, one on yellow fever vaccine responses in identical twins.

This sequence originates from a woman in her late teens or twenties in good health. The chain carries TRBV2 and TRBJ2-1; 8 bases agree with TRBD2. What was sequenced was CD4+ T cells sorted from blood. The CDR3 DNA is TGTGCCAGCAGCCTCGCGCGCAGCGGGAGCTCCTACAATGAGCAGTTCTTC. Protein sequence: CASSLARSGSSYNEQFF.